This record covers a single T cell receptor (beta chain). Its antigen is currently not known. Per-nucleotide qualities are absent, and no much larger clonotype sits a single base away. The CDR3 measures 15 amino acids from cysteine to phenylalanine. CDR3 DNA only is kept here, 45 bases in frame from base 1. CDR1 LNHNV and CDR2 YYDKDF were looked up in the germline V gene (reference sequence). Deletion took 0 bases off V and 3 bases off J, with a span of 9 bases between the germline ends. This record comes from a study of blood T cell repertoires in COVID-19 (dated by TCRdb to about 2020). At the level of the whole study: Samples covering the acute and convalescent phases of COVID-19 were provided by collaborators in the United States, Italy and Spain. The prospective study material was composed of cDNA or gDNA derived from T cells, B-cell-depleted T cells, or PBMCs. The repertoires were released in a freely available public database intended as a resource for research on the immune response to SARS-CoV-2. Nearly every sample came with metadata listing a de-identified subject ID, COVID-19 status, age in years and sex. Where available, HLA class I and class II types were taken from metadata supplied by the sample provider and were not determined by assay-based typing. Deeply sampled blood TCRbeta repertoires from subjects exposed to, actively infected with, or recovered from COVID-19 were included in the dataset. Samples came from the ongoing ImmuneRACE study (first 160 participants) plus 1,254 subjects from 6 global collaborators.

In the prospective study, participants were 18 to 89 years old, resided in about two dozen geographic areas of the United States, and were enrolled through a virtual design. Cohort assignment in the prospective study relied on participant-reported clinical history from a screening survey and a study questionnaire. Recovered participants in ImmuneRACE Cohort 3 were defined by two consecutive negative NP/OP PCR tests, clearance by a healthcare professional, or resolution of symptoms. Mobile phlebotomists in the prospective study collected whole blood, serum and a nasopharyngeal or oropharyngeal swab from every participant. Prospective study participants could optionally give additional blood draws and questionnaires over a roughly two-month period. Before DNA extraction, blood samples from the prospective study were shipped at room temperature or frozen. TCRbeta CDR3 regions were amplified from genomic DNA by means of the immunoSEQ Assay, a bias-controlled multiplex PCR. Concerning the study's data processing: Within the assay, amplification of reference gene primers was used to estimate how many nucleated cells each sample contained. To quantify the absolute abundance of each unique TCRbeta CDR3 rearrangement, sequence reads were collapsed and filtered. Productive Simpson clonality was computed per sample as the square root of Simpson's diversity index over productive rearrangements. TCRdb retrieved this table from immuneACCESS and kept in-frame rearrangements only. Not all clones are present; in checked studies, unresolved V genes account for under half, and no reason is known for the remainder. That table supplies the V and J calls and clone size; D and trimming were determined from the DNA. The sample includes 200,000 to 250,000 clones, with over 65% observed a single time. The top ten constitute 3% to 4% of the sample.

The research as a whole found: The quantity of clinical and demographic metadata differed by source and by participant and was supplied without curation.

Sequenced sample: PBMCs or T cells enriched from blood (not recorded which). The TCR comes from a woman aged 55-69 years who had recovered from COVID-19. This chain is built from TRBV15 and TRBJ1-5; the D gene cannot be resolved reliably. The DNA is as follows: TGTGCCACCAGCAGAGATCTGACACTCAATCAGCCCCAGCATTTT. This sequence encodes CATSRDLTLNQPQHF.